This T cell receptor beta chain appears in the sequencing data of a study of regulatory T cells in long-lasting Graves disease. Study at large: More than 5 years of antithyroid drugs with positive TSH receptor antibodies defined persistent Graves' disease. General study results and limits: It was possible that the small sample size reduced accuracy. Favoring TRBV28, TRBJ1-2 and TRBJ2-5 was a feature seen in persistent disease.

Regarding this clonotype: The antigen is not known.

Time point of the sample: persistent/refractory GD, antithyroid drugs over 5 years with positive TRAb. TCR sequences were obtained from RNA taken from PBMCs. The patients were enrolled through endocrinology in Xi'an, China. Germline assignment: CDR1 SGHKS and CDR2 YYEKEE (reference sequence). V lost 4 bases and J 3 bases, leaving 10 bases between the germline ends. CDR3 length equals 14 residues. Both iRepertoire HTBI primers and Arm-PCR of CDR3 regions were used to build the TCR beta libraries. Each CDR3 protein is one row after TCRdb ran MiXCR on the multiplex PCR reads. The sample consists of roughly 470,000 distinct CDR3 sequences, roughly 20% of them appearing once.

The chain recombines TRBV5-5 with TRBJ2-2; D remains ambiguous. The sequencing used peripheral blood mononuclear cells (PBMCs), collected when the disease was refractory, from a patient treated with antithyroid drugs. The sequence came from a female donor with Graves disease. The CDR3 DNA reads TGTGCCAGCAGCGTCGTGGGCGACACCGGGGAGCTGTTTTTT. Its translation: CASSVVGDTGELFF. Based on the CDR3 plus reference TRBV5-5 and TRBJ2-2, the full variable domain is DAGVTQSPTHLIKTRGQQVTLRCSPISGHKSVSWYQQVLGQGPQFIFQYYEKEERGRGNFPDRFSARQFPNYSSELNVNALLLGDSALYLCASSVVGDTGELFFGEGSRLTVL.